The 13 T cell receptor beta chains listed next were all sequenced from one sample in a study of technical replicates of blood from several donors. Here immunoSEQ multiplex PCR was the method, and the copy in TCRdb shows in-frame clones only, minus some. The table has approximately 73,000 clones, just under 95% seen once. The source material was T cells isolated from PBMCs. The receptors come from a human donor in good health.

The sample holds one count of this clone. The rearrangement uses TRBV28 and TRBJ2-7; D is possibly TRBD2 (6 bases). Trimming removed 3 bases from V and 1 base from J, with 10 bases in between. CDR1 MDHEN and CDR2 SYDVKM come from the germline V gene. The CDR3 sequence is 14 residues long. In DNA, the CDR3 is TGTGCCAGCAGTTTTTTCGGGAGTTCCTACGAGCAGTACTTC. Its protein product is CASSFFGSSYEQYF. The full variable domain, its missing parts supplied by reference TRBV28 and TRBJ2-7, is DVKVTQSSRYLVKRTGEKVFLECVQDMDHENMFWYRQDPGLGLRLIYFSYDVKMKEKGDIPEGYSVSREKKERFSLILESASTNQTSMYLCASSFFGSSYEQYFGPGTRLTVT.

The chain employs TRBV19 and TRBJ2-7; 8 nucleotides match TRBD1. This CDR3 comprises 15 residues. Germline CDR1 LNHDA, CDR2 SQIVND (reference sequence). The junction had 9 bases not matched to a gene; V was cut back by 5 bases and J by 3 bases. The CDR3 DNA reads TGTGCCAGTAGTGATCATCCGGGACAGGTCTACGAGCAGTACTTC. Its protein is CASSDHPGQVYEQYF.

The rearrangement joins TRBV11-2 to TRBJ1-1; D is uncertain. Per the germline V gene, CDR1 is SGHAT and CDR2 is FQNNGV. This CDR3 is 14 amino acids long. The V end lost 1 base, the J end lost 2 bases, and 8 bases lay between the germline ends. For the CDR3, the DNA is TGTGCCAGCAGCTTAGTCAATAGTAACACTGAAGCTTTCTTT. It codes for CASSLVNSNTEAFF.

V and J are TRBV29-1 and TRBJ2-5; 9 nucleotides match TRBD1. The assigned J gene may be wrong: the sequence end matches TRBJ2-7 better. CDR3 length: 16 residues. Germline CDR1 reads SQVTM; CDR2 reads ANQGSEA. The CDR3 DNA reads TGCAGCGTTGAAGTTCTGGGCGGGACAGGGTACTACGAGCAGTACTTC. Amino acid sequence: CSVEVLGGTGYYEQYF.

This sequence joins TRBV5-4 and TRBJ2-5; 7 bases map to TRBD2. This CDR3 has 16 residues. Germline V gene data show CDR1 as SGHNT and CDR2 as YYREEE (reference sequence). V was clipped by 1 base and J by 7 bases; unmatched bases: 13. The CDR3 here is CASSLPSTSGKMTQYF. DNA of the CDR3: TGTGCCAGCAGCTTGCCGTCTACGAGCGGGAAGATGACCCAGTACTTC.

The rearrangement joins TRBV27 to TRBJ2-5, with a possible D match to TRBD2 (6 bases). CDR1 and CDR2 (germline): MNHEY, SMNVEV (reference sequence). The CDR3 is made up of 13 amino acids. The germline V and J ends were trimmed by 5 bases and 6 bases, with 13 bases remaining between them. The CDR3 DNA reads TGTGCCAGCAGTCCCGCCGGGACTCAGACCCAGTACTTC. Translation gives CASSPAGTQTQYF.

The V and J genes are TRBV28 and TRBJ1-2; possible D gene TRBD1, 6 bases. Per the germline V gene, CDR1 is MDHEN and CDR2 is SYDVKM. V lost 8 bases and J 1 base, leaving 26 bases between the germline ends. The CDR3 runs to 18 residues. The CDR3, as DNA: TGTGCCAGCTTTCCGCTCGGCCCAAAACAGGGAATTAACTATGGCTACACCTTC. Protein product: CASFPLGPKQGINYGYTF.

The chain combines TRBV2 with TRBJ1-5, with 7 bases that match TRBD1. Per the germline V gene, CDR1 is SNHLY and CDR2 is FYNNEI. The CDR3 sequence is 14 residues long. V lost 6 bases and J lost 5; bases outside the gene matches: 7. The CDR3 region is CASRTGTVYQPQHF. The CDR3 nucleotides are TGTGCCAGCAGGACAGGGACAGTTTATCAGCCCCAGCATTTT.

This clone was detected once. The chain links TRBV2 to TRBJ2-7, with a tentative D call TRBD1 (5 bases). V gave up 2 bases and J gave up 7 bases, with 15 bases separating them. The length of the CDR3 is 14 residues. Germline lookup yields CDR1 SNHLY and CDR2 FYNNEI. This CDR3 is CASSETNRIREQYF. For the CDR3, the DNA is TGTGCCAGCAGTGAAACGAACAGGATCCGGGAGCAGTACTTC.

The chain uses TRBV5-1 and TRBJ2-5; weak D call: TRBD1 (5 bases). There are 15 residues in the CDR3. CDR1 and CDR2 (germline): SGHRS, YFSETQ. Trimming stripped 1 base from V and 2 bases from J, with 12 bases between. In DNA, the CDR3 is TGCGCCAGCAGCTTGATGCAGGGAAAACAAGAGACCCAGTACTTC. This codes for CASSLMQGKQETQYF.

V gene TRBV30 combines with J gene TRBJ2-3, with TRBD2 matching over 8 bases. Trimming cost V 1 base and J 0 bases; bases outside gene matches: 3. Germline-derived CDR1 and CDR2 are GTSNPN and SVGIG (reference sequence). CDR3 length: 15 amino acids. The CDR3 reads CAWSGLAQSTDTQYF. The DNA for the CDR3 is TGTGCCTGGAGTGGACTAGCGCAAAGCACAGATACGCAGTATTTT.

This clone was counted a few times. The chain is built from TRBV19 and TRBJ2-1, with a possible D match to TRBD2 (5 bases). Trimming removed 1 base at V and 5 bases at J, with 9 bases between. The CDR3 is 14 amino acids. From germline, CDR1 is LNHDA and CDR2 SQIVND (reference sequence). The CDR3 reads CASSIGTRNNEQFF. CDR3 in DNA: TGTGCCAGTAGTATAGGTACTAGGAACAATGAGCAGTTCTTC.

This chain joins TRBV9 and TRBJ2-4; 10 nucleotides match TRBD1. This CDR3 has 15 residues. V was pared by 4 bases and J by 2 bases, with 3 bases of the junction left unmatched. Germline values: CDR1 SGDLS, CDR2 YYNGEE. As DNA, the CDR3 is TGTGCCAGCAGCCTGGGACAGGGGTCCAAAAACATTCAGTACTTC. Amino acid sequence: CASSLGQGSKNIQYF.